These 20 T cell receptor beta chains were sequenced from one sample in a study of shared clonotypes between healthy human individuals. The repertoire was sequenced with immunoSEQ multiplex PCR; TCRdb's copy has only in-frame clones and lacks some. The profile shows about 500,000 clones, more than 70% of them singletons. Sequencing was done on a sample of PBMCs. The receptors were sampled from a woman between 40 and 50 years old in good health. Some clones in this sample may be carry-over from other donors' samples.

The chain couples TRBV28 to TRBJ1-2; D is undetermined. With 2 bases removed from V and 7 bases from J, the gap between germline ends came to 8 bases. Germline CDR1 is MDHEN and CDR2 is SYDVKM. This CDR3 has 12 residues. The CDR3 DNA is TGTGCCAGCAGTTTAGTAGGCGGTGGCTACACCTTC. Protein sequence: CASSLVGGGYTF.

This clone occurred once. Being one base from a much bigger clone, this may be a read error. The same CDR3 arises from other DNA sequences in this sample as well. The chain has TRBV30 and TRBJ1-1; D is undetermined. Germline CDR1 reads GTSNPN; CDR2 reads SVGIG (reference sequence). The CDR3 totals 13 residues. The CDR3 sequence is CAWSEIAETEAFF. The CDR3 bases are TGTGCCTGGAGTGAGATAGCGGAGACTGAGGCTTTCTTT.

This clone was detected a few times. V usage is TRBV30 and J usage is TRBJ2-7, with 9 bases aligning to TRBD1. The CDR3 extends over 12 amino acids. V was pared by 8 bases and J by 2 bases, with 4 bases of the junction left unmatched. CDR1 and CDR2 from the germline V gene are GTSNPN and SVGIG (reference sequence). CDR3 loop: CALDRGPYEQYF. In DNA, the CDR3 is TGTGCCCTGGACAGGGGTCCCTACGAGCAGTACTTC.

The CDR3 DNA reads as TGCGCCAGCAGTGAGGGCGGGAGTCACAATGAGCAGTTCTTC. Protein: CASSEGGSHNEQFF. The J gene is TRBJ2-1, the V gene TRBV10-2, with 7 bases fitting TRBD2. The CDR3 has 14 amino acids. The V gene's germline CDR1 is WSHSY and CDR2 SAAADI. V shed 2 bases, J shed 5 bases, and the junction held 3 bases outside the gene matches.

The table lists this clone with a count of one. V is TRBV5-6 and J is TRBJ1-2; maybe TRBD1 (6 bases). This CDR3 is 12 amino acids long. Trimming cost V 1 base and J 7 bases, with 8 bases left between them. CDR1 is SGHDT, CDR2 YYEEEE, per germline. CDR3 bases: TGTGCCAGCAGCTTGACAGGGAGTGGCTACACCTTC. This gives the protein CASSLTGSGYTF. Together with reference TRBV5-6 and TRBJ1-2, the CDR3 gives the full variable domain: DAGVTQSPTHLIKTRGQQVTLRCSPKSGHDTVSWYQQALGQGPQFIFQYYEEEERQRGNFPDRFSGHQFPNYSSELNVNALLLGDSALYLCASSLTGSGYTFGSGTRLTVV.

On this clone itself: One base away lies a much larger clone, so this may be a sequencing read error. The J gene is TRBJ2-7, the V gene TRBV5-6; 8 bases are shared with TRBD1. The germline CDR1 and CDR2 sequences are SGHDT and YYEEEE. This CDR3 has 15 amino acids. CDR3 bases: TGTGCCAGCATCCTGGCGGGACAGGCCCAGGACGAGCGGTACTTC. Translating gives CASILAGQAQDERYF.

The V call is TRBV30, the J call TRBJ1-2; 9 nucleotides agree with TRBD1. The CDR3 consists of 15 residues. Trimming removed 4 bases from V and 7 bases from J; junction bases left unmatched: 13. The germline V gene has CDR1 GTSNPN and CDR2 SVGIG (reference sequence). In DNA, the CDR3 is TGTGCCTGGAACGTCCCGGGACAGGGCGCAGGTGGCTACACCTTC. Translated, it gives CAWNVPGQGAGGYTF.

The J gene is TRBJ1-1, the V gene TRBV6-5; no reliable D call. The CDR3 runs to 14 residues. Trimming removed 5 bases from V and 3 bases from J, with 13 bases in between. Germline lookup yields CDR1 MNHEY and CDR2 SVGAGI. The CDR3 reads CASSPRGAYTEAFF. Here the CDR3 DNA reads TGTGCCAGCAGTCCCCGAGGCGCATACACTGAAGCTTTCTTT.

As to this clone: It differs at one base from a far larger clone, so likely a read error. Written as DNA, the CDR3 is TGTGCCAGCAGGGAGGTCCAGGGGCCCATTGAAGCTCTCTTT. This sequence encodes CASREVQGPIEALF. V is TRBV2 and J is TRBJ1-1, with D possibly matching TRBD1 (6 bases). The CDR3 consists of 14 residues. Looked up from germline, CDR1 is SNHLY and CDR2 is FYNNEI. Complete variable domain (other parts from reference TRBV2 and TRBJ1-1): EPEVTQTPSHQVTQMGQEVILRCVPISNHLYFYWYRQILGQKVEFLVSFYNNEISEKSEIFDDQFSVERPDGSNFTLKIRSTKLEDSAMYFCASREVQGPIEALFGQGTRLTVV.

J is TRBJ2-1 and V is TRBV18, with D maybe TRBD1 (5 bases). Looked up from germline, CDR1 is KGHSH and CDR2 is LQKENI. There are 13 residues in the CDR3. V lost 4 bases, J lost 6 bases, and 10 bases lay in between. The CDR3, as DNA: TGTGCCAGCTCACTAGCTAGGGGCAATGAGCAGTTCTTC. It specifies CASSLARGNEQFF. The full variable domain, rest sourced from reference TRBV18 and TRBJ2-1, is NAGVMQNPRHLVRRRGQEARLRCSPMKGHSHVYWYRQLPEEGLKFMVYLQKENIIDESGMPKERFSAEFPKEGPSILRIQQVVRGDSAAYFCASSLARGNEQFFGPGTRLTVL.

V gene TRBV28 combines with J gene TRBJ2-5, with D possibly matching TRBD1 (5 bases). This CDR3 is 14 amino acids long. Germline CDR1 MDHEN, CDR2 SYDVKM. V was cut by 3 bases and J by 3 bases, with 11 bases left in between. This CDR3 reads CASSFLGAEETQYF. The CDR3 DNA reads TGTGCCAGCAGTTTCCTAGGGGCCGAAGAGACCCAGTACTTC.

This clone was detected only a few times. The chain combines TRBV30 with TRBJ1-2; tentative D call: TRBD1 (5 bases). Per the germline V gene, CDR1 is GTSNPN and CDR2 is SVGIG (reference sequence). This CDR3 spans 13 amino acids. V was cut by 2 bases and J by 1 base, with 8 bases left in between. The CDR3 is CAWSWQGNYGYTF. CDR3 nucleotides: TGTGCCTGGAGTTGGCAGGGTAACTATGGCTACACCTTC.

Concerning this clone itself: This CDR3 is also generated by other DNA sequences in the sample. CDR3 sequence reads: CASSLGPHEQYF. The CDR3 DNA follows: TGTGCCAGCAGCTTAGGACCCCACGAGCAGTACTTC. The genes are TRBV7-9 and TRBJ2-7, with no clear D. The CDR3 has 12 amino acids. Per the germline V gene, CDR1 is SEHNR and CDR2 is FQNEAQ (reference sequence). V was trimmed by 1 base and J by 5 bases, leaving 6 bases between them.

This chain connects TRBV15 to TRBJ2-7; 9 bases align to TRBD1. The CDR3 loop spans 14 amino acids. The junction had 7 bases not matched to a gene; V was cut back by 3 bases and J by 7 bases. Germline V lookup: CDR1 LNHNV, CDR2 YYDKDF (reference sequence). CDR3 sequence reads: CATSRDRGSWEQYF. CDR3 nucleotide sequence: TGTGCCACCAGCAGGGACAGGGGAAGTTGGGAGCAGTACTTC.

The chain employs TRBV1 and TRBJ1-5; the D call in the table, TRBD1, was not verified against the DNA. TRBV1 is marked as a pseudogene. This CDR3 comprises 16 residues. The CDR3 DNA sequence: TGCACCAGCAGCCAAGACAGGTTAACCTCAGGTCAGCCCCAGCATTTT. Amino acid sequence: CTSSQDRLTSGQPQHF.

This clone was counted between two and nine times. This CDR3 reads CASSSLAGTSYEQYF. DNA for the CDR3: TGTGCCAGCAGTAGTCTAGCGGGGACCTCCTACGAGCAGTACTTC. The chain recombines TRBV6-1 with TRBJ2-5; 9 bases map to TRBD2. The DNA end is more similar to TRBJ2-7, so the J call may be wrong. The CDR3 loop spans 15 amino acids. Germline loops: CDR1 MNHNS, CDR2 SASEGT.

J is TRBJ2-1 and V is TRBV10-3, with a weak D call TRBD2 (5 bases). Germline V lookup: CDR1 ENHRY, CDR2 SYGVKD. Trimming took off 6 bases at V and 3 bases at J, with 6 bases between the two ends. CDR3 length: 12 amino acids. The CDR3 reads CAISGNYNEQFF. CDR3 bases: TGTGCCATCAGCGGGAACTACAATGAGCAGTTCTTC.

This clone was recorded a few times. The J gene is TRBJ2-5, the V gene TRBV14; TRBD1 aligns across 9 bases. The CDR3 sequence is 16 residues long. The J segment lost 2 bases and the V segment lost 4 bases, leaving 8 bases of the junction unmatched. CDR1 SGHDN and CDR2 FVKESK come from the germline V gene. CDR3 DNA sequence: TGTGCCAGCAGCCGCCTTGTAGGACAGGGGCAAGAGACCCAGTACTTC. This translates into CASSRLVGQGQETQYF.

V is TRBV9 and J is TRBJ1-1, with 10 bases aligning to TRBD1. This CDR3 comprises 15 residues. CDR1 and CDR2 from the germline V gene are SGDLS and YYNGEE. V lost 4 bases and J lost 4; bases outside the gene matches: 7. The CDR3 bases are TGTGCCAGCAGCCCCTGGACAGGGGGGCTCACTGAAGCTTTCTTT. Amino acids: CASSPWTGGLTEAFF.

V and J are TRBV4-1 and TRBJ2-3; unclear D gene. CDR1 MGHRA and CDR2 YSYEKL come from the germline V gene. This CDR3 is 15 amino acids long. V was shortened by 1 base and J by 2 bases, with 10 bases between the two germline ends. CDR3 amino acids: CASSQADSYTDTQYF. The CDR3 DNA sequence: TGCGCCAGCAGCCAAGCAGATTCCTACACAGATACGCAGTATTTT.